These 3 T cell receptor beta chains were all obtained from the same sample, sequenced in a study of T cell responses to AZD1222 COVID-19 vaccine. The repertoire was sequenced with immunoSEQ multiplex PCR; TCRdb's copy has only in-frame clones and lacks some. The table includes around 150,000 clones, 88% detected once. This specimen was peripheral blood, taken on day 0 of AZD1222 vaccination. These receptors were obtained from an adult in good health.

The chain uses TRBV3-1 (or the pseudogene TRBV3-2) and TRBJ2-7; 9 bases map to TRBD2. The junction had 10 bases not matched to a gene; V was cut back by 0 bases and J by 4 bases. This CDR3 comprises 17 residues. Germline V CDR1 and CDR2: LGHDT, YNNKEL (reference sequence). The CDR3 is CASSQEKELAGRYEQYF. In DNA, the CDR3 is TGTGCCAGCAGCCAAGAAAAAGAGCTAGCGGGAAGGTACGAGCAGTACTTC.

CDR3 sequence: CASSEARFGGTNEKLFF. CDR3 sequence (DNA): TGTGCCAGCAGTGAAGCGCGGTTCGGGGGGACTAATGAAAAACTGTTTTTT. The chain couples TRBV6-1 to TRBJ1-4, with a tentative D call TRBD1 (5 bases). Trimming removed 0 bases from V and 2 bases from J, with 13 bases in between. The CDR3 loop spans 17 amino acids. Germline V gives CDR1 MNHNS, CDR2 SASEGT.

V gene TRBV3-1 (or the pseudogene TRBV3-2) combines with J gene TRBJ1-3; D gene unclear. The V and J ends lost 4 bases and 0 bases respectively, with 16 bases between them. Germline V gene lookup returns CDR1 LGHDT and CDR2 YNNKEL (reference sequence). This CDR3 has 17 amino acids. CDR3 region: CASSPSGGPRSGNTIYF. The CDR3 region has the DNA TGTGCCAGCAGCCCCTCGGGAGGCCCCCGCTCTGGAAACACCATATATTTT.